This TCR beta chain was captured in a study of blood T cell repertoires in COVID-19 (dated by TCRdb to the early 2020s). Study-level background: Samples covering the acute and convalescent phases of COVID-19 were provided by collaborators in the United States, Italy and Spain. The prospective study material was composed of cDNA or gDNA derived from T cells, B-cell-depleted T cells, or PBMCs. Deeply sampled blood TCRbeta repertoires from subjects exposed to, actively infected with, or recovered from COVID-19 were included in the dataset. The repertoires were made available in a free public database intended to serve as a resource for research on the immune response to SARS-CoV-2. Samples came from the ongoing ImmuneRACE study (first 160 participants) plus 1,254 subjects from 6 global collaborators. Nearly every sample came with metadata listing a de-identified subject ID, COVID-19 status, age in years and sex. Where HLA class I and class II types were available, the types were taken from metadata supplied by the sample provider, not from assay-based typing.

Details on this clone: Its antigen is currently not known. Per-base quality was not reported, and no clone a single base away is much larger than it.

Each collaborating institution followed its own protocols to collect whole blood in K2EDTA tubes. For TCRbeta analysis, collaborators shipped samples in one of three forms: frozen whole blood, isolated PBMCs, or DNA extracted from either of those sample types. The immunoSEQ Assay, a bias-controlled multiplex PCR, was used to amplify TCRbeta CDR3 regions from genomic DNA. Regarding the original processing steps: The number of nucleated cells in each sample was estimated by amplification of reference gene primers within the assay. To quantify the absolute abundance of each unique TCRbeta CDR3 rearrangement, sequence reads were collapsed and filtered. For each sample, productive Simpson clonality was calculated by taking the square root of Simpson's diversity index across productive rearrangements. TCRdb provides this immuneACCESS table in a form limited to in-frame rearrangements. Some clones are lacking; in checked studies, under half of them reflect an unresolved V gene, and why the rest are absent is not known. That table is the source of V, J and clone size, and D and trimming were worked out from the DNA. For this sample the table gives 88,000 or so clones, of which 65% to 90% were detected only once. Of the sample, 3.8% is held by the ten largest clones.

What the research found in general, with its limitations: The amount of clinical and demographic metadata varied by source and participant and was provided uncurated.

Sequencing was performed on peripheral blood. The receptor's source is a man between 60 and 70 years old with acute or convalescent COVID-19.

In nucleotides, the sequence is TGTGCCAGCAGCCCCTATGACAGGGTCACAGATACGCAGTATTTT. Its coded protein is CASSPYDRVTDTQYF. The chain is assembled from TRBV5-5 and TRBJ2-3; 7 junctional bases match TRBD1. Looking up the germline V gene (reference sequence) yields CDR1 SGHKS and CDR2 YYEKEE. The CDR3 runs 15 amino acids, cysteine and phenylalanine included. Only CDR3 DNA is held: 45 bases, read in frame from base 1. The germline V and J ends show losses of 4 bases and 2 bases respectively, and no gene match explains 7 bases of the junction.